The following is a T cell receptor (beta chain) sequence with its context. Its matching antigen is unknown. Profiled with immunoSEQ multiplex PCR; TCRdb holds only in-frame clones, not every one. Seen here are about 63,000 clones, roughly 94% observed once, and the top ten hold 6% to 8.5%. The data belong to a study of cytomegalovirus exposure and HLA in healthy donors. Study-wide context: A later analysis reported the same platform for the 90 to 150 validation repertoires and the approximately 720 first-cohort repertoires. General observations from the study: Subsequent analysis of the approximately 110 validation repertoires found a tendency for first-cohort TCR clusters to co-occur.

The source material was PBMCs. The receptor was derived from a woman between 18 and 29 years old in good health and CMV-seropositive.

The CDR3, as DNA: TGTGCCAGCAGCCCGACTAGCGGGAGGGGTATCTACGAGCAGTACTTC. Protein product: CASSPTSGRGIYEQYF. The V call is TRBV6-6, the J call TRBJ2-7; TRBD2 aligns across 14 bases. Germline CDR1 MNHNY, CDR2 SVGAGI (reference sequence). The CDR3 is 16 amino acids. Trimming removed 6 bases from V and 3 bases from J; junction bases left unmatched: 7.